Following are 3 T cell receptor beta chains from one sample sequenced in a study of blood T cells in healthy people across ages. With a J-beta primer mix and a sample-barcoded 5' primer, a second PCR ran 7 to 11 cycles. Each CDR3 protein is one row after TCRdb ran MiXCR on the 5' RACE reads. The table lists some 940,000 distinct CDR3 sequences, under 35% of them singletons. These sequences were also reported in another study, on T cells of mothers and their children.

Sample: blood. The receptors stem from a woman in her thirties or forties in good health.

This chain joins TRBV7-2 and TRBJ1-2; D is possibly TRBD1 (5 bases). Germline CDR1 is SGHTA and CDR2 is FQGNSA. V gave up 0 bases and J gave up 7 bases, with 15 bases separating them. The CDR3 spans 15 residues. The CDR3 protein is CASSLARSDGGGYTF. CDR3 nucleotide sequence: TGTGCCAGCAGCTTAGCCAGATCAGACGGGGGTGGCTACACCTTC.

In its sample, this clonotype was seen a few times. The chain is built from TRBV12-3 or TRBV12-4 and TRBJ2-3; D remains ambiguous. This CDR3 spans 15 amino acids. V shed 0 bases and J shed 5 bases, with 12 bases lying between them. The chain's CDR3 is CASSLAYAVGDTQYF. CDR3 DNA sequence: TGTGCCAGCAGTTTAGCCTACGCCGTGGGAGATACGCAGTATTTT.

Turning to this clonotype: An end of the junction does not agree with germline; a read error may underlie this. The CDR3 protein is CASSQGRGVTDTQYF. The CDR3 bases are TGTGCCAGCAGTCAAGGGCGGGGGGTAACGGATACGCAGTATTTT. The chain employs TRBV4-2 and TRBJ2-3; 8 nucleotides align to TRBD2. The CDR3 is 15 amino acids. In germline, CDR1 is LGHNA, CDR2 YNFKEQ.